This T cell receptor (beta chain) was sequenced for a study of cytomegalovirus exposure and HLA in healthy donors. A few counts support this clone. The V gene end was trimmed by 8 bases and the J gene end by 4 bases; junction bases not matched to a gene: 22. This CDR3 has 19 residues. The germline V gene encodes CDR1 SGHTA and CDR2 FQGNSA. This table comes from immunoSEQ multiplex PCR, and its TCRdb copy is limited to in-frame clones, with some not included. The sample shows approximately 170,000 clones, roughly 89% of them seen only once. The receptor's source is a young woman in good health and CMV-seropositive. Material: PBMCs. The V call is TRBV7-2, the J call TRBJ2-3; 9 bases fit TRBD2. CDR3 in amino acids: CASYSPIPGGRAPPDTQYF. CDR3 bases: TGTGCCAGCTATTCCCCCATTCCCGGCGGGAGGGCCCCGCCAGATACGCAGTATTTT.